This T cell receptor beta chain is from a study of beta chain features in type 1 diabetes. Sequenced material consisted of expressed TCRB transcripts (all of the isolated RNA was reverse transcribed). Assay: immunoSEQ multiplex PCR; the TCRdb copy retains only in-frame clones and omits some. The sample carries roughly 230,000 clones, roughly a tenth recorded once. A single heparinised draw of roughly 100 mL on average was taken per donor. Once sorted, every population was more than 98% pure. Whole-study findings and limits: Among patients with Type 1 diabetes, TCRB CDR3s were moderately but significantly shorter in every one of the four CD4+ subsets.

The length of the CDR3 is 17 residues. CDR1 is KGHSH and CDR2 is LQKENI in the germline V gene. V trimming: 5 bases; J trimming: 1 base; junction bases outside the gene matches: 10. Points on this clone: The antigen remains undetermined.

Sequenced input: naive CD4+ T cells from blood. The TCR sequence derives from a man aged 25-45 years with type 1 diabetes. The chain links TRBV18 to TRBJ1-3; the match to TRBD1 covers 8 bases. CDR3 bases: TGTGCCAGCTCAGCTAATGCCGGGACAGGATCTGGAAACACCATATATTTT. It codes for CASSANAGTGSGNTIYF.